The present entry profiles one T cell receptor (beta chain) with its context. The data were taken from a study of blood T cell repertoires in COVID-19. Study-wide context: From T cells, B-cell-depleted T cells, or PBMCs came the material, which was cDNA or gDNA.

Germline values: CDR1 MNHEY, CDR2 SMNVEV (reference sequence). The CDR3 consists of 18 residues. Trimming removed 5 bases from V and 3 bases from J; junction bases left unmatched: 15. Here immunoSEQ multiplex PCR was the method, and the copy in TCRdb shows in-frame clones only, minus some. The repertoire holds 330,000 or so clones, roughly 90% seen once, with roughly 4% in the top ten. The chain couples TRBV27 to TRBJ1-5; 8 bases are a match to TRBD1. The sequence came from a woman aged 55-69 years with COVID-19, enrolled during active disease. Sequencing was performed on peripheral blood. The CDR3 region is CASSPFATGQGTNQPQHF. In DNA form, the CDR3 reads TGTGCCAGCAGTCCCTTCGCAACTGGACAGGGTACCAATCAGCCCCAGCATTTT.